The T cell receptor beta chain under discussion was sequenced for a study of shared clonotypes between healthy human individuals. Sequenced by immunoSEQ multiplex PCR; TCRdb stores in-frame clones only, minus some. The sample lists 2 million to 2.5 million clones, less than 95% occurring once. The CDR3 is 15 amino acids. CDR1 SGHTA and CDR2 FQGNSA come from the germline V gene. The trim removed 5 bases at V and 2 bases at J, leaving 2 bases unmatched. The J gene is TRBJ2-1, the V gene TRBV7-2, with 11 positions matching TRBD2. The receptor's source is a man younger than 35 in good health. Some clones in this sample may be carry-over from other donors' samples. Sequencing was performed on naive CD4+ T cells from PBMCs. The subset: CD45RA+ positively selected. CDR3 nucleotide sequence: TGTGCCAGCAGCGTGGGACTAGCGGCCTACAATGAGCAGTTCTTC. Translated: CASSVGLAAYNEQFF.